This T cell receptor (beta chain) is drawn from a study of T-cell memory formation after mild COVID-19. Background on the study: Across donors, TCR clusters were largely donor specific. Study results and caveats: The appearance of some responding clones in pre-infection memory suggested that cross-reactive memory joined. Day 15 to 85 contractors were CD4/CD8 balanced; later expanders leaned CD4+.

TCRdb fed the 5' RACE reads into MiXCR, producing one record per CDR3 protein. The profile covers about 82,000 distinct CDR3 sequences, with over 10% appearing a single time and around two fifths taken by the ten largest. In its sample, this clonotype was seen a few times. Antigen: not known. Trimming removed 6 bases from V and 4 bases from J, with 12 bases in between. The germline gives CDR1 MNHEY, CDR2 SVGEGT. This CDR3 comprises 13 residues. What was sequenced was PBMCs or a T cell subset sorted from them (not recorded which). This clonotype was obtained from a man younger than 30 who had mild COVID-19 (a few samples of this study predate the infection). Cell type and time point are not known. The chain uses TRBV6-2 or TRBV6-3 and TRBJ2-5, with a tentative D call TRBD2 (5 bases). CDR3 sequence reads: CASRIGGGETQYF. CDR3 nucleotides: TGTGCCAGCAGAATCGGAGGTGGAGAGACCCAGTACTTC.